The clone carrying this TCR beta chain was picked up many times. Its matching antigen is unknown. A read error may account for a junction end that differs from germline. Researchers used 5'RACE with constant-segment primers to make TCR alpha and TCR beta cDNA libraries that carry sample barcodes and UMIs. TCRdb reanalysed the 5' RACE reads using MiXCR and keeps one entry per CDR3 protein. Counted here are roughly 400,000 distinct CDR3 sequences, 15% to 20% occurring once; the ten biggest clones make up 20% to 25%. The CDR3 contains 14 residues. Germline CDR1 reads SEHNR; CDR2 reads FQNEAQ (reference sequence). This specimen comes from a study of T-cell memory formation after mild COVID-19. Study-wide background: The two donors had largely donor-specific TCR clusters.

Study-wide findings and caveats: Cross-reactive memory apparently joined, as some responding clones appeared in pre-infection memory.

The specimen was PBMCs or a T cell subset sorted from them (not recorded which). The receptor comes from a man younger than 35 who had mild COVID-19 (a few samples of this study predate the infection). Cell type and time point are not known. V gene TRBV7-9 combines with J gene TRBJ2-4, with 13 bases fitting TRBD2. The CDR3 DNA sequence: TGTGCCAGCACCCCTGGGACTAGCGGGGATCAGCACCACTTC. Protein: CASTPGTSGDQHHF.